These 30 T cell receptor beta chains originate from one sample sequenced in a study of spatial heterogeneity in lung cancer. MiXCR, applied by TCRdb to the 5' RACE reads, yields one record per CDR3 protein. The table records tens of thousands of distinct CDR3 sequences, approximately 12% of them present only once. Time point denoted: sample taken at primary tumor resection. Sequencing of whole RNA from tumor, nontumor lung or frozen PBMC involved no sorting. This material consisted of PBMCs, taken at surgery. These receptor sequences come from a male donor with early-stage non-small cell lung cancer.

In its sample, this clonotype was seen many times. The chain joins TRBV4-1 to TRBJ2-1; 7 bases are shared with TRBD1. This CDR3 comprises 15 residues. V was clipped by 4 bases and J by 6 bases; unmatched bases: 9. Germline CDR1 is MGHRA and CDR2 is YSYEKL. The CDR3 spells CASSLRQGSSNEQFF. The CDR3 DNA reads TGCGCCAGCAGCCTAAGACAGGGCTCGAGCAATGAGCAGTTCTTC.

The table lists this clonotype with a few counts. The V call is TRBV28, the J call TRBJ2-7; 10 bases map to TRBD1. Germline V gene sequence: CDR1 MDHEN, CDR2 SYDVKM. J lost 2 bases, V lost 4 bases, and 8 bases had no gene match. The CDR3 contains 16 residues. CDR3 DNA sequence: TGTGCCAGCAGTTCCACCGGGACAGGGGTTCCCTACGAGCAGTACTTC. The encoded protein is CASSSTGTGVPYEQYF.

This clonotype was counted ten times or more. The chain links TRBV7-8 to TRBJ2-7; D is possibly TRBD1 (6 bases). V was cut by 3 bases and J by 0 bases, with 12 bases left in between. This CDR3 has 15 amino acids. Germline V gene lookup returns CDR1 SGHVS and CDR2 FQNEAQ. The CDR3 loop reads CASSFSGALSYEQYF. The CDR3 nucleotides read TGTGCCAGCAGCTTTTCAGGGGCTCTCTCCTACGAGCAGTACTTC.

This clonotype has ten or more counts. This sequence joins TRBV29-1 and TRBJ2-7; D tentatively fits TRBD1 or TRBD2 (5 bases each). V shed 5 bases and J shed 0 bases, with 17 bases lying between them. The germline V gene encodes CDR1 SQVTM and CDR2 ANQGSEA. The CDR3 is 15 residues long. The CDR3 sequence is CSVSPLRDGSYEQYF. DNA of the CDR3: TGCAGCGTTTCTCCTCTCCGGGACGGCTCCTACGAGCAGTACTTC.

In its sample, this clonotype was seen many times. The chain uses TRBV24-1 and TRBJ2-1, with TRBD2 matching 9 bases. CDR3 length: 15 residues. Germline CDR1 reads KGHDR; CDR2 reads SFDVKD. J lost 5 bases, V lost 6 bases, and 7 bases had no gene match. The CDR3 DNA follows: TGTGCCACCAGTTCGTTAGCGGGGGAGGACAATGAGCAGTTCTTC. Translating it yields CATSSLAGEDNEQFF.

This clonotype was found a few times. The genes are TRBV29-1 and TRBJ1-2; D might be TRBD1 (6 bases). CDR3 length equals 12 residues. The ends were cut back, 1 base at V and 5 bases at J, with 8 bases in the middle. The germline V gene has CDR1 SQVTM and CDR2 ANQGSEA. The CDR3 nucleotides are TGCAGCGTTGAAGGGACAGTTTATGGCTACACCTTC. Amino acids: CSVEGTVYGYTF.

This clonotype was recorded many times. The gene calls are TRBV6-2 or TRBV6-3 and TRBJ1-5; D possibly corresponds to TRBD1 (6 bases). Germline CDR1 MNHEY, CDR2 SVGEGT. The CDR3 length is 14 residues. The V end was cut by 6 bases, the J end by 4 bases, with 13 bases between. The CDR3: CASREQGRNQPQHF. The CDR3 region has the DNA TGTGCCAGCAGGGAGCAGGGGAGGAATCAGCCCCAGCATTTT.

This clonotype was picked up a small number of times. DNA for the CDR3: TGTGCCAGCAGCCATGCGGGGTCTAATGAAAAACTGTTTTTT. This translates into CASSHAGSNEKLFF. The chain uses TRBV3-1 and TRBJ1-4; D is undetermined. The ends were cut back, 3 bases at V and 3 bases at J, with 8 bases in the middle. CDR1 is LGHDT, CDR2 YNNKEL, per germline (reference sequence). The CDR3 has 14 amino acids.

The sample holds many counts of this clonotype. The chain recombines TRBV18 with TRBJ1-1, with TRBD1 as a possible D gene (5 bases). The V gene's germline CDR1 is KGHSH and CDR2 LQKENI. V was cut by 2 bases and J by 1 base, with 8 bases left in between. This CDR3 is 14 amino acids long. The CDR3 DNA reads as TGTGCCAGCTCACCAGGGCAGGGGAACACTGAAGCTTTCTTT. Its protein is CASSPGQGNTEAFF. The whole variable domain, remainder taken from reference TRBV18 and TRBJ1-1, is NAGVMQNPRHLVRRRGQEARLRCSPMKGHSHVYWYRQLPEEGLKFMVYLQKENIIDESGMPKERFSAEFPKEGPSILRIQQVVRGDSAAYFCASSPGQGNTEAFFGQGTRLTVV.

In its sample, this clonotype was seen a few times. This chain uses TRBV28 with TRBJ1-5; the D is unclear. Germline V gives CDR1 MDHEN, CDR2 SYDVKM. This CDR3 comprises 14 residues. Trimming left V 7 bases short and J 6 bases short, with 16 bases between. Here the CDR3 reads CASTRPLPGQPQHF. For the CDR3, the DNA is TGTGCCAGCACCCGACCCCTACCGGGTCAGCCCCAGCATTTT.

V gene TRBV7-3 combines with J gene TRBJ2-3; the D gene is possibly TRBD2 (5 bases). The CDR3 sequence is 19 residues long. V lost 5 bases, J lost 6 bases, and 30 bases lay in between. The germline V gene encodes CDR1 SGHTA and CDR2 FQGTGA. As DNA, the CDR3 is TGTGCCAGCAGCGCCCGTCCATCAACTAGAGGCGGCCGCCCGGATACGCAGTATTTT. It codes for CASSARPSTRGGRPDTQYF.

This clonotype was seen a handful of times. The chain recombines TRBV6-6 with TRBJ1-5; 7 positions agree with TRBD1. The CDR3 length is 15 residues. After removal of 6 bases from V and 0 bases from J, the junction contained 5 bases not matched to a gene. Looked up from germline, CDR1 is MNHNY and CDR2 is SVGAGI (reference sequence). The CDR3 loop reads CASSKGTDSNQPQHF. DNA for the CDR3: TGTGCCAGCAGCAAAGGGACAGATAGCAATCAGCCCCAGCATTTT.

V usage is TRBV10-1 and J usage is TRBJ2-3; a possible D gene is TRBD1 (5 bases). CDR3 length equals 13 residues. The V end lost 7 bases, the J end lost 0 bases, and 8 bases lay between the germline ends. In germline, CDR1 is WNHNN, CDR2 SYGVQD (reference sequence). DNA of the CDR3: TGCGCCAGCATGGACATAAGCACAGATACGCAGTATTTT. Its translation: CASMDISTDTQYF.

The J gene is TRBJ2-3, the V gene TRBV11-2; TRBD1 aligns across 7 bases. Germline lookup yields CDR1 SGHAT and CDR2 FQNNGV. This CDR3 spans 15 amino acids. The V and J ends lost 5 bases and 2 bases, in that order; junction bases with no gene match: 7. The CDR3 DNA reads TGTGCCAGCAGCGCGGACAGGTCCTACACAGATACGCAGTATTTT. Amino acid sequence: CASSADRSYTDTQYF.

In its sample, this clonotype was seen a few times. The rearrangement uses TRBV30 and TRBJ2-3; D remains unclear. CDR3 length equals 13 residues. V dropped 3 bases and J dropped 4 bases, with 11 bases sitting between them. The germline V gene has CDR1 GTSNPN and CDR2 SVGIG (reference sequence). The DNA of the CDR3 is TGTGCCTGGAGCGGTGGTATAGCAGATACGCAGTATTTT. Its protein is CAWSGGIADTQYF.

The rearrangement uses TRBV30 and TRBJ2-7; D remains ambiguous. In germline, CDR1 is GTSNPN, CDR2 SVGIG (reference sequence). V gave up 3 bases and J gave up 3 bases, with 12 bases separating them. The length of the CDR3 is 13 residues. As DNA, the CDR3 is TGTGCCTGGAGGATCCCAGCCCTCTACGAGCAGTACTTC. Translating it yields CAWRIPALYEQYF.

About this clonotype: At one boundary the junction diverges from the germline segment, which might be a read error. CDR3 sequence reads: CASSHPLF. The CDR3 nucleotides read TGCGCCAGCAGTCATCCCCTCTTC. V usage is TRBV23-1 and J usage is TRBJ2-1, with D uncertain. TRBV23-1 is given ORF status, its function remaining uncertain. CDR3 length equals 8 residues.

The chain employs TRBV7-2 and TRBJ2-5; 9 nucleotides align to TRBD2. V gave up 8 bases and J gave up 6 bases; unmatched junction bases: 7. Per the germline V gene, CDR1 is SGHTA and CDR2 is FQGNSA. This CDR3 contains 13 residues. The CDR3 region is CASVSGSRKTQYF. The CDR3 DNA follows: TGTGCCAGCGTTAGCGGGAGTAGGAAGACCCAGTACTTC.

This rearrangement joins TRBV27 to TRBJ1-5; 9 nucleotides align to TRBD1. The CDR3 loop spans 15 amino acids. J was trimmed by 6 bases and V by 8 bases; bases with no gene match: 11. Germline CDR1 is MNHEY and CDR2 is SMNVEV (reference sequence). CDR3 sequence reads: CASGKGQGLSQPQHF. The CDR3 DNA follows: TGTGCCAGCGGAAAGGGACAGGGACTCAGTCAGCCCCAGCATTTT.

The chain carries TRBV7-2 and TRBJ2-1, with 10 nucleotides matching TRBD2. The germline gives CDR1 SGHTA, CDR2 FQGNSA. The CDR3 is 17 residues long. V trimming: 1 base; J trimming: 8 bases; junction bases outside the gene matches: 11. CDR3 bases: TGTGCCAGCAGCTTAGTACCTAGCGGGGGCCGGTCGGATGAGCAGTTCTTC. Translated: CASSLVPSGGRSDEQFF.

This clonotype was picked up a small number of times. CDR3 sequence reads: CSATQPAKNIQYF. The CDR3 region has the DNA TGCAGTGCCACGCAGCCGGCCAAAAACATTCAGTACTTC. The chain links TRBV20-1 to TRBJ2-4; D is undetermined. Germline V gene data show CDR1 as DFQATT and CDR2 as SNEGSKA (reference sequence). V was pared by 6 bases and J by 1 base, with 10 bases between. The CDR3 is 13 amino acids.

This clonotype was recorded many times. The rearrangement joins TRBV7-3 to TRBJ2-5; the match to TRBD2 covers 7 bases. Germline V lookup: CDR1 SGHTA, CDR2 FQGTGA. The CDR3 is 15 residues long. V lost 5 bases and J lost 4; bases outside the gene matches: 10. The CDR3: CASSESGTLGETQYF. The CDR3 nucleotides are TGTGCCAGCAGCGAAAGCGGGACGTTGGGAGAGACCCAGTACTTC.

The V gene is TRBV7-2, the J gene TRBJ1-2; no firm D call. CDR3 size: 15 residues. Trimming removed 1 base at V and 0 bases at J, with 9 bases between. CDR1 and CDR2 (germline): SGHTA, FQGNSA. The CDR3 reads CASSLDRVANYGYTF. The CDR3 coding sequence is TGTGCCAGCAGCTTAGACCGGGTAGCTAACTATGGCTACACCTTC.

The table lists this clonotype with many counts. The chain's CDR3 is CAISEGTVSSYEQYF. DNA for the CDR3: TGTGCCATCAGTGAAGGGACGGTTAGCTCCTACGAGCAGTACTTC. The chain couples TRBV10-3 to TRBJ2-7; the D call may be TRBD1 or TRBD2 (5 bases each). Germline V gene lookup returns CDR1 ENHRY and CDR2 SYGVKD. V was pared by 3 bases and J by 0 bases, with 12 bases between. The CDR3 totals 15 residues.

This clonotype was seen many times. The gene calls are TRBV7-2 and TRBJ2-3; 12 bases align to TRBD2. Germline CDR1 reads SGHTA; CDR2 reads FQGNSA. The CDR3 consists of 15 residues. The V and J ends lost 4 bases and 4 bases, in that order; junction bases with no gene match: 3. Here the CDR3 reads CASSWSSGGADTQYF. Here the CDR3 DNA reads TGTGCCAGCAGCTGGTCTAGCGGGGGGGCAGATACGCAGTATTTT. The whole variable domain, remainder taken from reference TRBV7-2 and TRBJ2-3, is GAGVSQSPSNKVTEKGKDVELRCDPISGHTALYWYRQSLGQGLEFLIYFQGNSAPDKSGLPSDRFSAERTGGSVSTLTIQRTQQEDSAVYLCASSWSSGGADTQYFGPGTRLTVL.

This clonotype was seen only a few times. The rearrangement links TRBV4-3 to TRBJ1-1, with D possibly being TRBD1 (5 bases). The germline CDR1 and CDR2 sequences are LGHNA and YSLEER. V was pared by 1 base and J by 11 bases, with 23 bases between. The CDR3 loop spans 16 amino acids. The CDR3, as DNA: TGCGCCAGCAGCCAAGGAGAGGCCAGGGAGGGCTTCCCGGCTTTCTTT. Encoded protein: CASSQGEAREGFPAFF.

This clonotype was picked up a small number of times. J is TRBJ2-7 and V is TRBV3-2; TRBD1, the table's D call, was not compared with the DNA. TRBV3-2 is listed as a pseudogene. CDR3 length: 16 amino acids. The CDR3 here is CASSQDITGGIHEQYF. Here the CDR3 DNA reads TGTGCCAGCAGCCAAGATATCACAGGGGGTATCCACGAGCAGTACTTC.

This chain connects TRBV14 to TRBJ1-1; D gene unclear. V was trimmed by 4 bases and J by 11 bases, leaving 14 bases between them. Germline V gives CDR1 SGHDN, CDR2 FVKESK. The CDR3 spans 12 residues. The CDR3 bases are TGTGCCAGCAGCCCCCGTCCTGGTAGGGCTTTCTTT. This sequence encodes CASSPRPGRAFF.

This clonotype was seen more than once but under ten times. The chain links TRBV14 to TRBJ2-1; D is possibly TRBD1 (6 bases). V was clipped by 4 bases and J by 3 bases, with 13 bases between them. The CDR3 loop spans 15 amino acids. Germline V lookup: CDR1 SGHDN, CDR2 FVKESK. The CDR3 DNA sequence: TGTGCCAGCAGCCGAAGGCTGGACAGCTACAATGAGCAGTTCTTC. This encodes CASSRRLDSYNEQFF.

A word on this clonotype: Since a much larger clone is just one base distant, this may be a read error. V gene TRBV28 combines with J gene TRBJ1-5, with D possibly being TRBD1 (5 bases). This CDR3 comprises 15 residues. The germline V gene has CDR1 MDHEN and CDR2 SYDVKM. The germline V and J ends were trimmed by 1 base and 7 bases, with 14 bases remaining between them. The CDR3 sequence: CASSLYRTHGQPQHF. The DNA for the CDR3 is TGTGCCAGCAGTTTATACAGGACACATGGGCAGCCCCAGCATTTT.